This T cell receptor (beta chain) was captured by sequencing in a study of glioma-infiltrating T cells after dendritic cell vaccination. Using immunoSEQ multiplex PCR, the repertoire was profiled, and TCRdb retains in-frame clones only, with some absent. This sample has about 91,000 clones, with approximately 78% found just once. The CDR3 runs to 15 residues. Germline values: CDR1 SNHLY, CDR2 FYNNEI. Germline trimming cut 4 bases from V and 4 bases from J; bases unmatched to any gene: 6. Time point reported: after dendritic cell vaccination, including at tumor progression/relapse. Selection required adequate fresh-frozen tumor tissue plus more than two years' survival data.

The receptor comes from a human donor with glioblastoma. This chain uses TRBV2 with TRBJ2-2; 7 bases line up with TRBD1. Sequenced here: blood, sampled after dendritic cell vaccination. This CDR3 reads CASSGFGTVTGELFF. In nucleotides, the CDR3 is TGTGCCAGCAGTGGGTTCGGGACAGTCACCGGGGAGCTGTTTTTT.